These T cell receptor beta chains were read from a single sample in a study of OX40 agonist ivuxolimab in advanced cancers. Libraries were prepared by immunoSEQ multiplex PCR; TCRdb keeps only in-frame clonotypes and omits some of them. The sample lists about 72,000 clones, about 90% occurring once. Here the sequenced sample was CD4+ or CD8+ T cells sorted from blood, taken in a trial of the OX40 agonist ivuxolimab. The receptors derive from an adult with an advanced solid tumor such as melanoma, head and neck, liver or kidney cancer. Each CDR3 is given with its conserved first and last residue. Each record gives: V gene, clone size, D gene, J gene, CDR3 DNA, CDR3 protein. D genes are given only for firm matches. Expanded clones are given a class, and other clones once, few, many or no size at all.

TRBV6-1	.	.	TRBJ1-1	TGTGCCAGCAGCTCCCGTTGGGGGAAAGCTTTCTTT	CASSSRWGKAFF
TRBV2	once	.	TRBJ1-2	TGTGCCAGCAGTACGACCTTTGGGGTTGGCTACACCTTC	CASSTTFGVGYTF
TRBV5-1	.	.	TRBJ2-3	TGCGCCAGCAGCCTTGGCCCCCCAGATACGCAGTATTTT	CASSLGPPDTQYF
TRBV6-1	.	TRBD2	TRBJ2-1	TGTGCCAGCAGCGCTGGCCTAGCGGTATACAATGAGCAGTTCTTC	CASSAGLAVYNEQFF
TRBV6-1	.	.	TRBJ1-2	TGTGCCAGCAGTTCCCTAATCCAGGGAGGTGGCTACACCTTC	CASSSLIQGGGYTF
TRBV15	.	TRBD1	TRBJ1-2	TGTGCCACCAGCAGGTCTTCCGGGACAGGGGGGGTATATGGCTACACCTTC	CATSRSSGTGGVYGYTF
TRBV10-3	.	TRBD1	TRBJ1-2	TGTGCCATAAGACAGGGGCACGGTGGCTACACCTTC	CAIRQGHGGYTF
TRBV9	.	.	TRBJ1-2	TGTGCCAGCAGCGGTGACCGGGGTGGCTACACCTTC	CASSGDRGGYTF
TRBV5-4	.	.	TRBJ1-2	TGTGCCAGCAGCGTATACAGGGAAAAAGGCTACACCTTC	CASSVYREKGYTF
TRBV19	.	.	TRBJ2-5	TGTGCCAGTAGTGTTGGGGAGACCCAGTACTTC	CASSVGETQYF
TRBV29-1	.	.	TRBJ2-1	TGCAGCGTTGAAACCCCCGGCGAGCAGCAGTTCTTC	CSVETPGEQQFF